Given below is one T cell receptor (beta chain) in context. Its matching antigen is unknown. Treatment defined: roughly 10-day PBMC culture with coronavirus spike peptide pools or control peptides (ViraFEST assay). Cultures got half-medium changes with IL-2 on days 3 and 7. These data belong to a study of vaccination and CD4 T cells after COVID-19. Study-wide context: SARS-CoV-2 was confirmed by nasal swab PCR; disease was mild in some ten, severe in one. Post-vaccine sampling followed dose two by a median about 72 days (range 14 to 241).

The Oncomine TCR Beta short-read assay generated sequence data from the DNA of cultured CD4+ T cells. After culture, CD4+ T cells served as the source for genomic DNA extraction. One entry per CDR3 protein, called by TCRdb with MiXCR from the PCR reads. The sample records under 3,500 distinct CDR3 sequences, around 77% being singletons. This TCR derives from a human donor who had recovered from COVID-19. Material for sequencing was CD4+ T cells from blood, cultured in vitro.

CDR3 amino acids: CAWIRGDSDTQYF. CDR3 DNA sequence: TGTGCCTGGATTCGTGGAGATTCAGATACGCAGTATTTT. This chain links TRBV30 with TRBJ2-3; D unresolved. The CDR3 loop spans 13 amino acids. Germline V CDR1 and CDR2: GTSNPN, SVGIG (reference sequence). Deletions cut 4 bases from V and 4 bases from J, with 12 bases between. Full variable domain (missing parts from reference TRBV30 and TRBJ2-3): SQTIHQWPATLVQPVGSPLSLECTVEGTSNPNLYWYRQAAGRGLQLLFYSVGIGQISSEVPQNLSASRPQDRQFILSSKKLLLSDSGFYLCAWIRGDSDTQYFGPGTRLTVL.